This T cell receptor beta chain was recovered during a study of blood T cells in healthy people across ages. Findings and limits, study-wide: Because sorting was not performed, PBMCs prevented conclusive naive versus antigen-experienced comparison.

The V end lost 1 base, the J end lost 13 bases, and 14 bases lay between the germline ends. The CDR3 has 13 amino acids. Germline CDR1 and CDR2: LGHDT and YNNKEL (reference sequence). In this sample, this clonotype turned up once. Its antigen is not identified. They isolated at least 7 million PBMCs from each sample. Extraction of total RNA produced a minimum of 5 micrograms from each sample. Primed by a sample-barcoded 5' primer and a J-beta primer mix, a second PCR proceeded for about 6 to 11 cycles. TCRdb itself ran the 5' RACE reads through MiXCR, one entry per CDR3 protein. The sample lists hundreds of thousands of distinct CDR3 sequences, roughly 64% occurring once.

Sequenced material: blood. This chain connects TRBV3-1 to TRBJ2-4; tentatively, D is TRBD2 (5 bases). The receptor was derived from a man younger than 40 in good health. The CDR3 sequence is CASSQVGPREQYF. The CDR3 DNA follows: TGTGCCAGCAGCCAAGTAGGGCCTAGGGAGCAGTACTTC.